Presented here are 8 T cell receptor beta chains from one specimen sequenced in a study of cytomegalovirus exposure and HLA in healthy donors. Data came from immunoSEQ multiplex PCR; TCRdb stores just in-frame clones and leaves some out. The profile shows about 190,000 clones, approximately 80% of them singletons. The sample consisted of PBMCs. The receptors originated from a man aged 18 to 29 in good health and CMV-seropositive.

This sequence joins TRBV30 and TRBJ1-5; 7 bases map to TRBD1. Looked up from germline, CDR1 is GTSNPN and CDR2 is SVGIG (reference sequence). The trim removed 2 bases at V and 0 bases at J, leaving 4 bases unmatched. The CDR3 length is 15 residues. CDR3 residues: CAWSPGQISNQPQHF. CDR3 sequence (DNA): TGTGCCTGGAGTCCGGGACAGATTAGCAATCAGCCCCAGCATTTT.

The V and J genes are TRBV7-7 and TRBJ2-3; weak D call: TRBD2 (5 bases). From germline, CDR1 is SSHAT and CDR2 FNYEAQ (reference sequence). The CDR3 sequence is 13 residues long. Trimming removed 3 bases at V and 4 bases at J, with 8 bases between. The DNA for the CDR3 is TGTGCCAGCAGCTTGACCGGGGCAGATACGCAGTATTTT. Its protein is CASSLTGADTQYF.

The chain couples TRBV5-1 to TRBJ2-4; 10 bases agree with TRBD2. This CDR3 is 16 amino acids long. Trimming removed 0 bases from V and 3 bases from J; junction bases left unmatched: 3. Germline-derived CDR1 and CDR2 are SGHRS and YFSETQ. CDR3 sequence reads: CASSLGLAGVKNIQYF. In nucleotides, the CDR3 is TGCGCCAGCAGCTTGGGTCTAGCGGGAGTCAAAAACATTCAGTACTTC.

The chain is built from TRBV19 and TRBJ1-5; 10 nucleotides agree with TRBD1. The CDR3 runs 17 residues. Germline assignment: CDR1 LNHDA and CDR2 SQIVND (reference sequence). After removal of 2 bases from V and 10 bases from J, the junction contained 14 bases not matched to a gene. The CDR3 DNA reads as TGTGCCAGTAGTATAAACCGGGACAGGGGTTCGGGCCGACCCCAGCATTTT. Amino acid sequence: CASSINRDRGSGRPQHF.

This rearrangement joins TRBV6-4 to TRBJ2-2; D may be TRBD2 (6 bases). The V end was cut by 0 bases, the J end by 4 bases, with 12 bases between. CDR3 length: 16 residues. Germline CDR1 is MRHNA and CDR2 is SNTAGT. Here the CDR3 reads CASSDSGQGGTGELFF. CDR3 sequence (DNA): TGTGCCAGCAGTGACTCGGGGCAGGGAGGCACCGGGGAGCTGTTTTTT.

This clone was counted a few times. The junction and the germline gene differ at one end; a read error may be behind it. J is TRBJ1-2 and V is TRBV11-2; TRBD1 matches at 8 bases. CDR3 size: 12 residues. Germline V CDR1 and CDR2: SGHAT, FQNNGV. The CDR3 DNA is TGTGCCAGCAGCTCCTCCGGACAGGGTCCGGCCTTC. It yields the protein CASSSSGQGPAF.

This clone has just a few counts. The chain couples TRBV9 to TRBJ2-2; TRBD2 aligns across 10 bases. Trimming at V came to 4 bases and at J to 6 bases, leaving 12 bases not matched to a gene. The CDR3 extends over 17 amino acids. Germline V gives CDR1 SGDLS, CDR2 YYNGEE. CDR3 region: CASSTPGAGGPPGELFF. The CDR3 coding sequence is TGTGCCAGCAGCACCCCGGGAGCGGGAGGGCCCCCCGGGGAGCTGTTTTTT.

The chain is built from TRBV27 and TRBJ1-5; a weak D match, TRBD1 (5 bases). The CDR3 is made up of 13 amino acids. Per the germline V gene, CDR1 is MNHEY and CDR2 is SMNVEV (reference sequence). V lost 6 bases, J lost 5 bases, and 11 bases lay in between. CDR3 DNA: TGTGCCAGCAGCCTGTTAGGGGATCAGCCCCAGCATTTT. It translates to CASSLLGDQPQHF.